This T cell receptor beta chain was identified in a study of cytomegalovirus exposure and HLA in healthy donors. Findings and caveats of the study: Fewer N-insertions (relative to the approximately 700-donor mean) were reportedly seen in an Asian-associated ancestry cluster in a later analysis. The presence/absence work took it that sequencing depth was about the same across donors.

Remarks on this clone: Its antigen is still unknown.

With 60 Vbeta and 13 Jbeta primers, the PCR was carried out. Some clones are missing from TCRdb's copy, which holds only in-frame ones; the method was immunoSEQ multiplex PCR. Of 250,000 to 350,000 clones listed, 80% were seen once; the top ten hold more than 0.3%. CDR3 length equals 13 residues. Germline V lookup: CDR1 ENHRY, CDR2 SYGVKD. The J gene is TRBJ2-5, the V gene TRBV10-3, with 7 bases matching TRBD1. Gene TRBJ2-7 matches the end of the DNA better, so the J call may be wrong. The sample comprised PBMCs. The clonotype comes from a girl aged 2-15 years in good health and CMV-seronegative. The CDR3 region is CAISDREMDEQYF. CDR3 coding DNA: TGTGCCATCAGCGACAGGGAGATGGACGAGCAGTACTTC.